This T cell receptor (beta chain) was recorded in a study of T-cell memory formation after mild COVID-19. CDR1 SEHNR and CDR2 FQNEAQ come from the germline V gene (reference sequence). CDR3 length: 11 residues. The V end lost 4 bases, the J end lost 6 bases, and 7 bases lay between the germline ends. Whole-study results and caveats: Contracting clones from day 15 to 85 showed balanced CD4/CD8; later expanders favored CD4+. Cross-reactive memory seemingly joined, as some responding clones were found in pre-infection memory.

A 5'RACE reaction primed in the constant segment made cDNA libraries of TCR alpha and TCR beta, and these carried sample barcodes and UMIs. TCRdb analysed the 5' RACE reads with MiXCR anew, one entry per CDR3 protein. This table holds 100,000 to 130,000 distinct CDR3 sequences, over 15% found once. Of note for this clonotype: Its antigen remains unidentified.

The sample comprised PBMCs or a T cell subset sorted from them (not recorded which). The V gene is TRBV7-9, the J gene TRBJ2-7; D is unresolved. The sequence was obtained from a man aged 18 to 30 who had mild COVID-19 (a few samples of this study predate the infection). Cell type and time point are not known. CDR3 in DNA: TGTGCCAGCAGCTACCTCGTCGAGCAGTACTTC. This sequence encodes CASSYLVEQYF.